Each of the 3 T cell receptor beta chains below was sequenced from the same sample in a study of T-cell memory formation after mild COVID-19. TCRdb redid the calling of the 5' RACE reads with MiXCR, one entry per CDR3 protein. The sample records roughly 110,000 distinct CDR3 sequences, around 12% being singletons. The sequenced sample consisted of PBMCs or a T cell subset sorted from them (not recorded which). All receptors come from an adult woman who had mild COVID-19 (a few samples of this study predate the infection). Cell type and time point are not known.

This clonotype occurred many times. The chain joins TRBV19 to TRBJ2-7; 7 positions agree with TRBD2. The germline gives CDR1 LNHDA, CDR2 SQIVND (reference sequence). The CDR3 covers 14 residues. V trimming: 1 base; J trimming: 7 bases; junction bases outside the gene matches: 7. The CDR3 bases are TGTGCCAGTAGTATAGTTGGCGGGAGCGAAGAGCAGTACTTC. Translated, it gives CASSIVGGSEEQYF.

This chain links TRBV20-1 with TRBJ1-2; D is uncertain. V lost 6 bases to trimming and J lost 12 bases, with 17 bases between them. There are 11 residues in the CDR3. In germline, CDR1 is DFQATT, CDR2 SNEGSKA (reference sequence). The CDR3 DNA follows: TGCAGTGCCACCCCGACACTCGGCCACACCTTC. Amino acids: CSATPTLGHTF.

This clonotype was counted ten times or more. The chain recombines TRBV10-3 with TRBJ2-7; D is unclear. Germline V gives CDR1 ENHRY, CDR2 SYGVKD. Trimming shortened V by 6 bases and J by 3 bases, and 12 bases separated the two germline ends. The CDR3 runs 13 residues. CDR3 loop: CAIRSDGNYEQYF. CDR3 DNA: TGTGCCATCAGATCGGACGGAAACTACGAGCAGTACTTC.